Sequencing of this TCR beta chain was carried out in a study of PD-1 blockade in classical Hodgkin lymphoma. Study-wide context: Every 2 weeks, patients got 3 mg/kg intravenous nivolumab. Overall study findings and caveats: No one has yet defined what causes the repertoire differences, which may be disease activity or prior therapy. Patients starting nivolumab under 1 year after ASCT were excluded.

Assay: immunoSEQ multiplex PCR; the TCRdb copy retains only in-frame clones and omits some. Of about 18,000 clones listed, more than 65% are singletons. The CDR3 has 15 residues. V was trimmed by 5 bases and J by 2 bases, leaving 13 bases between them. Germline V lookup: CDR1 MNHEY, CDR2 SVGAGI. Sample time point: cycle 4 day 1 (C4D1), after six to seven weeks of nivolumab. Every patient relapsed after autologous stem cell transplantation, and brentuximab vedotin exposure varied. Negative selection with magnetic separation was used to purify CD4+ T cells from thawed PBMCs. Best response was recorded as complete response, partial response or progressive disease. Remarks on this clone: Its antigen is unknown.

The chain joins TRBV6-5 to TRBJ1-3; D gene ambiguous. This clonotype was sampled from a human donor with classical Hodgkin lymphoma. The material was CD4+ T cells from blood, obtained before the fourth cycle of nivolumab. The CDR3 DNA reads TGTGCCAGCAGTCGCTCGGGGTCGGCTGGAAACACCATATATTTT. Protein sequence: CASSRSGSAGNTIYF.